A selection of T cell receptor beta chains follows, all from one sample in a study of cytomegalovirus exposure and HLA in healthy donors. Using immunoSEQ multiplex PCR, the repertoire was profiled, and TCRdb retains in-frame clones only, with some absent. The data contain approximately 160,000 clones, around 63% of them singletons. Sequencing input: PBMCs. These receptors were taken from a woman younger than 30 in good health and CMV-seropositive. Both conserved end residues are part of each CDR3. D genes are given only for firm matches. The size entry is marked missing in some rows and otherwise reads once, few, many or a size class.

J gene,clone size,V gene,D gene,CDR3 DNA,CDR3 protein
TRBJ1-2,NA,TRBV10-3,TRBD1,TGTGCCATCAGTGAGTCCCTGACAGGGTCGGGCGGCTACACCTTC,CAISESLTGSGGYTF
TRBJ1-6,NA,TRBV2,NA,TGTGCCAGCAGTGATCAGGGTTCAAGTTCACCCCTCCACTTT,CASSDQGSSSPLHF
TRBJ2-4,NA,TRBV5-1,TRBD1,TGCGCCAGCAGCTTTACAGGGGCCGAAAACATTCAGTACTTC,CASSFTGAENIQYF
TRBJ2-6,few,TRBV4-3,NA,TGCGCCAGCAGCCAAGGCCGGAGGTCCGGGGCCAACGTCCTGACTTTC,CASSQGRRSGANVLTF
TRBJ1-1,NA,TRBV5-1,NA,TGCGCCAGCAGCTTCTCAGGGAACACTGAAGCTTTCTTT,CASSFSGNTEAFF
TRBJ1-3,NA,TRBV7-9,NA,TGTGCCAGCAGCTTATCACCCCTGACAGACTCTGGAAACACCATATATTTT,CASSLSPLTDSGNTIYF
TRBJ2-7,NA,TRBV7-2,TRBD2,TGTGCCAGCAGCTTAAGCCTAGCGGCCTACGAGCAGTACTTC,CASSLSLAAYEQYF
TRBJ2-7,once,TRBV30,TRBD2,TGTGCCTGGAGTGTTACTAGCGGGGTCGAGCAGTACTTC,CAWSVTSGVEQYF
TRBJ2-7,NA,TRBV5-1,NA,TGCGCCAGCAGCTTGGGTAGCGGCGGAACCTACGAGCAGTACTTC,CASSLGSGGTYEQYF
TRBJ2-2,NA,TRBV5-6,NA,TGTGCCAGCAGCTTGAAGGAGGGATACACCGGGGAGCTGTTTTTT,CASSLKEGYTGELFF
TRBJ2-7,few,TRBV7-9,NA,TGTGCCAGCAGTCCTCCTAGACAGGACTACGAGCAGTACTTC,CASSPPRQDYEQYF
TRBJ1-5,NA,TRBV6-6,NA,TGTGCCAGCAGGACGGCACAGATCTATAGCAATCAGCCCCAGCATTTT,CASRTAQIYSNQPQHF
TRBJ1-2,few,TRBV4-3,NA,TGCGCCAGCAGCCAAGATAATGATCTTGGGCAGGGCGGCTACACCTTC,CASSQDNDLGQGGYTF
TRBJ2-7,NA,TRBV6-1,TRBD2,TGTGCCAGCAGTAGCCAGGGAGGGAGCTCCTACGAGCAGTACTTC,CASSSQGGSSYEQYF
TRBJ2-6,NA,TRBV7-9,NA,TGTGCCAGCACCAACCTCCAGGGGTCTGGGGCCAACGTCCTGACTTTC,CASTNLQGSGANVLTF
TRBJ2-4,NA,TRBV5-1,TRBD1,TGCGCCAGCAGCCCCGACAGGGGGTCCCATCTAGCCAAAAACATTCAGTACTTC,CASSPDRGSHLAKNIQYF
TRBJ1-3,few,TRBV28,NA,TGTGCCAGCAGTTTCCGAGGGAGTCAAGACACCATATATTTT,CASSFRGSQDTIYF
TRBJ2-3,NA,TRBV2,TRBD2,TGTGCCAGCAGTCGACTAGCGGGAGCGGTAGATACGCAGTATTTT,CASSRLAGAVDTQYF
TRBJ1-5,few,TRBV4-3,NA,TGCGCCAGCAGCCAAGATCGGTCTAGCAATCAGCCCCAGCATTTT,CASSQDRSSNQPQHF
TRBJ2-7,few,TRBV29-1,NA,TGCAGCGTTGAGGACGGGAGCTACTACGAGCAGTACTTC,CSVEDGSYYEQYF
TRBJ1-2,NA,TRBV7-9,NA,TGTGCCAGCAGCCCAGACAGCCTCTATGGCTACACCTTC,CASSPDSLYGYTF
TRBJ1-2,NA,TRBV7-9,TRBD1,TGTGCCAGCAGCTCCTTACAGGGGACAACTAACTATGGCTACACCTTC,CASSSLQGTTNYGYTF
TRBJ1-1,NA,TRBV11-3,TRBD1,TGTGCCAGCAGCAAAAGGGGACAGTCTGAAGCTTTCTTT,CASSKRGQSEAFF
TRBJ1-4,NA,TRBV18,NA,TGTGCCAGCTCACCCCAACCCAAGAACCAGGGATTAGGTGAAAAACTGTTTTTT,CASSPQPKNQGLGEKLFF
TRBJ2-1,few,TRBV5-1,TRBD2,TGCGCCAGCAGCTTGGTCGGGAGGGCCCTCAATGAGCAGTTCTTC,CASSLVGRALNEQFF
TRBJ1-3,once,TRBV10-1,TRBD1,TGCGCCAGCCGTTGGGAAGGGGACAGCTCTGGAAACACCATATATTTT,CASRWEGDSSGNTIYF
TRBJ2-7,NA,TRBV5-4,NA,TGTGCCAGCACCCCGCGTGGGGGATACGGGACTGCCTACGAGCAGTACTTC,CASTPRGGYGTAYEQYF
TRBJ2-1,NA,TRBV19,NA,TGTGCCAGTAGGGCTCTACCGCGTAGGGAGTCCAATGAGCAGTTCTTC,CASRALPRRESNEQFF